The T cell receptor beta chain under discussion was sequenced for a study of early T cells in non-severe SARS-CoV-2 infection. CDR1 and CDR2 (germline): MDHEN, SYDVKM. The CDR3 spans 12 residues. V was clipped by 2 bases and J by 7 bases, with 8 bases between them. This clonotype came up a few times. Its cognate antigen is unknown. Unique molecular identifiers were attached to individual cDNA molecules. Each CDR3 protein is one row after TCRdb ran MiXCR on the 5' RACE reads. The sample contains 45,000 to 55,000 distinct CDR3 sequences, around 6.9% of which appear only once. Findings and limits, study-wide: A preference for anti-spike CD8 responses marked VDJdb matching, which missed private and CD4 specificities.

Specimen: whole blood, collected at baseline. The rearrangement links TRBV28 to TRBJ1-2; D not resolved. This TCR was sampled from an adult who was a healthcare worker with PCR-confirmed SARS-CoV-2 infection or an uninfected control (not recorded which). The CDR3 region has the DNA TGTGCCAGCAGTTTAAGAGCTCCTGGCTACACCTTC. Protein product: CASSLRAPGYTF.